These 2 T cell receptor beta chains share one sample of origin, sequenced in a study of chemoradiotherapy in HPV16-positive cancers. The table came from immunoSEQ multiplex PCR; TCRdb's copy has only in-frame clones and leaves some out. The sample consists of 1,500 to 2,000 clones, 70% to 90% of them appearing once. Sample: tumor tissue, taken from a patient who underwent chemoradiotherapy. These receptors originate from a human donor with HPV-associated anogenital cancer.

This chain joins TRBV4-1 and TRBJ2-3; D call uncertain. Germline-derived CDR1 and CDR2 are MGHRA and YSYEKL. The CDR3 totals 13 residues. The V end was cut by 4 bases, the J end by 4 bases, with 9 bases between. Here the CDR3 DNA reads TGCGCCAGCAGCCTTAACCGCGCAGATACGCAGTATTTT. Amino acids: CASSLNRADTQYF.

The chain recombines TRBV16 with TRBJ1-2; D is undetermined. Germline values: CDR1 KGHSY, CDR2 FQNENV. The CDR3 sequence is 14 residues long. V was clipped by 4 bases and J by 0 bases, with 9 bases between them. This CDR3 is CASSRNGSNYGYTF. The CDR3 bases are TGTGCCAGCAGCCGCAATGGGTCTAACTATGGCTACACCTTC. Full variable domain (outside the CDR3, taken from reference TRBV16 and TRBJ1-2): GEEVAQTPKHLVRGEGQKAKLYCAPIKGHSYVFWYQQVLKNEFKFLISFQNENVFDETGMPKERFSAKCLPNSPCSLEIQATKLEDSAVYFCASSRNGSNYGYTFGSGTRLTVV.